This T cell receptor (beta chain) was identified in a study of blood T cell repertoires in COVID-19. Study-level background: Specimens from acute and convalescent COVID-19 originated in the United States, Italy and Spain.

The protocol was immunoSEQ multiplex PCR, while the TCRdb copy is restricted to in-frame clones and leaves out a portion. The data contain approximately 70,000 clones, around 90% of them seen just once; the ten biggest clones take up 5% to 7.5%. The CDR3 extends over 14 amino acids. V trimming: 4 bases; J trimming: 5 bases; junction bases outside the gene matches: 5. Per the germline V gene, CDR1 is LGHNA and CDR2 is YNFKEQ. V usage is TRBV4-2 and J usage is TRBJ2-5; TRBD2 matches at 9 bases. This clonotype was obtained from a woman in her forties or fifties with acute or convalescent COVID-19. The sequencing sample was made of peripheral blood. CDR3 DNA: TGTGCCAGCAGCCCTAGCGGGGCGAGGGAGACCCAGTACTTC. Its protein product is CASSPSGARETQYF.